The 25 T cell receptor beta chains reported below all come from one sample, sequenced in a study of T-cell reconstitution after alpha-beta-depleted transplantation in children. Unique molecular identifiers were incorporated during preparation of the TCRbeta library. TCRdb reprocessed the PCR reads with MiXCR, giving one entry per CDR3 protein. The sample holds about 580,000 distinct CDR3 sequences; approximately 30% are singletons and the top ten take under 45%. Specimen: PBMCs, collected before TCRalphabeta/CD19-depleted stem cell transplant. Receptors were obtained from a boy in the first two years of life with Wiskott-Aldrich syndrome, due to receive a stem cell transplant.

The rearrangement uses TRBV7-9 and TRBJ1-6, with 10 bases that match TRBD1. The trim removed 7 bases at V and 7 bases at J, leaving 10 bases unmatched. CDR1 is SEHNR, CDR2 FQNEAQ, per germline (reference sequence). CDR3 length equals 16 residues. This chain's CDR3 is CASTAWGQGMNSPLHF. The DNA of the CDR3 is TGTGCCAGCACCGCTTGGGGACAGGGGATGAATTCACCCCTCCACTTT.

CDR3 sequence (DNA): TGCAGTGCTAGAGATCCCGAGACTAGCGGGAGGGCCTTTGAGCAGTTCTTC. This translates into CSARDPETSGRAFEQFF. The chain employs TRBV20-1 and TRBJ2-1, with TRBD2 identical over 14 bases. CDR1 and CDR2 (germline): DFQATT, SNEGSKA (reference sequence). V lost 0 bases to trimming and J lost 9 bases; unmatched junction nucleotides: 10. CDR3 length equals 17 residues.

The gene calls are TRBV7-8 and TRBJ2-7; D is ambiguous. This CDR3 is 15 amino acids long. V lost 1 base, J lost 2 bases, and 12 bases lay in between. The germline V gene encodes CDR1 SGHVS and CDR2 FQNEAQ. The CDR3: CASSLGLPGPYEQYF. The CDR3 DNA follows: TGTGCCAGCAGCTTAGGTTTGCCGGGCCCCTACGAGCAGTACTTC.

The chain employs TRBV6-5 and TRBJ2-1; 10 bases are a match to TRBD2. V was clipped by 2 bases and J by 6 bases; unmatched bases: 7. This CDR3 is built from 16 residues. CDR1 and CDR2 from the germline V gene are MNHEY and SVGAGI. CDR3 amino acids: CASSYRSGRAFNEQFF. In DNA form, the CDR3 reads TGTGCCAGCAGTTACCGGAGCGGGAGGGCCTTCAATGAGCAGTTCTTC.

The CDR3 sequence: CASSLVGSVYEQYF. The CDR3 bases are TGCGCCAGCAGCTTGGTAGGGTCAGTCTACGAGCAGTACTTC. This sequence joins TRBV5-1 and TRBJ2-7; D call uncertain. The CDR3 is 14 amino acids. The germline V gene has CDR1 SGHRS and CDR2 YFSETQ. Trimming took 0 bases from V and 3 from J, leaving 10 bases between them. The entire variable domain, with the rest obtained from reference TRBV5-1 and TRBJ2-7, is as follows: KAGVTQTPRYLIKTRGQQVTLSCSPISGHRSVSWYQQTPGQGLQFLFEYFSETQRNKGNFPGRFSGRQFSNSRSEMNVSTLELGDSALYLCASSLVGSVYEQYFGPGTRLTVT.

The chain links TRBV6-5 to TRBJ2-1; D could derive from TRBD1 or TRBD2 (6 bases each). The V gene lost 1 base and the J gene lost 4 bases, with 14 bases spanning the gap. This CDR3 is 16 amino acids long. Germline CDR1 reads MNHEY; CDR2 reads SVGAGI. In DNA form, the CDR3 reads TGTGCCAGCAGTTACTACGGGGGCGGTCGATACAATGAGCAGTTCTTC. It encodes CASSYYGGGRYNEQFF.

J is TRBJ2-4 and V is TRBV20-1; the D gene is possibly TRBD1 (5 bases). This CDR3 has 15 amino acids. V lost 4 bases to trimming and J lost 2 bases, with 15 bases between them. Germline CDR1 is DFQATT and CDR2 is SNEGSKA (reference sequence). This CDR3 reads CSATTVPLPKNIQYF. CDR3 sequence (DNA): TGCAGTGCTACGACAGTCCCACTACCCAAAAACATTCAGTACTTC.

The chain recombines TRBV20-1 with TRBJ2-2, with 10 bases lining up with TRBD2. V gave up 1 base and J gave up 0 bases; unmatched junction bases: 5. The CDR3 consists of 17 residues. CDR1 and CDR2 from the germline V gene are DFQATT and SNEGSKA (reference sequence). The CDR3 DNA follows: TGCAGTGCTAGAGGATCTAGCGGGAGCGCGAACACCGGGGAGCTGTTTTTT. Amino acids: CSARGSSGSANTGELFF.

This rearrangement joins TRBV20-1 to TRBJ1-5; D unresolved. V was cut by 0 bases and J by 1 base, with 10 bases left in between. The germline V gene has CDR1 DFQATT and CDR2 SNEGSKA (reference sequence). The CDR3 length is 15 residues. The CDR3 DNA follows: TGCAGTGCTAGAGACTCTAGAGGGAGCAATCAGCCCCAGCATTTT. Amino acids: CSARDSRGSNQPQHF.

V gene TRBV6-1 combines with J gene TRBJ1-1, with a weak D call TRBD1 (5 bases). This CDR3 contains 14 residues. The V gene lost 2 bases and the J gene lost 10 bases, with 17 bases spanning the gap. Germline assignment: CDR1 MNHNS and CDR2 SASEGT. In DNA form, the CDR3 reads TGTGCCAGCAGTGAACGAGGGGAAAGGATGGGAGCTTTCTTT. It specifies CASSERGERMGAFF.

This clonotype was observed a handful of times. The CDR3 coding sequence is TGTGCCAGCACCTTGCAGGGGGCGCGGGGGGATACGCAGTATTTT. Its protein is CASTLQGARGDTQYF. This rearrangement joins TRBV6-5 to TRBJ2-3; TRBD1 might be the D (8 bases). V lost 7 bases and J lost 6, with 20 bases in between. The CDR3 spans 15 residues. The germline gives CDR1 MNHEY, CDR2 SVGAGI.

V usage is TRBV5-1 and J usage is TRBJ2-1; the match to TRBD2 covers 11 bases. The junction had 5 bases not matched to a gene; V was cut back by 2 bases and J by 7 bases. The CDR3 consists of 15 residues. From germline, CDR1 is SGHRS and CDR2 YFSETQ. DNA for the CDR3: TGCGCCAGCAGCTTAACTAGCGGGAGTATAAATGAGCAGTTCTTC. It is translated as CASSLTSGSINEQFF.

This clonotype was detected only a few times. This rearrangement joins TRBV7-2 to TRBJ2-7; TRBD2 matches at 13 bases. The germline V gene encodes CDR1 SGHTA and CDR2 FQGNSA. This CDR3 spans 15 amino acids. Losses at the gene ends were 5 bases for V and 4 bases for J; bases not matched to a gene: 5. The CDR3 sequence: CASSPGLAGRYEQYF. The CDR3 DNA follows: TGTGCCAGCAGCCCGGGACTAGCGGGAAGATACGAGCAGTACTTC. Looking up the rest from reference TRBV7-2 and TRBJ2-7 gives the full variable domain: GAGVSQSPSNKVTEKGKDVELRCDPISGHTALYWYRQSLGQGLEFLIYFQGNSAPDKSGLPSDRFSAERTGGSVSTLTIQRTQQEDSAVYLCASSPGLAGRYEQYFGPGTRLTVT.

This clonotype has a handful of counts. V gene TRBV5-6 combines with J gene TRBJ2-3; D is ambiguous. The CDR3 length is 13 residues. Trimming removed 0 bases at V and 5 bases at J, with 7 bases between. Germline CDR1 and CDR2: SGHDT and YYEEEE. The DNA for the CDR3 is TGTGCCAGCAGCTTGGTGGGTGGAGATACGCAGTATTTT. Its protein product is CASSLVGGDTQYF.

V usage is TRBV5-1 and J usage is TRBJ1-1, with TRBD1 identical over 7 bases. This CDR3 contains 15 residues. Losses at the gene ends were 0 bases for V and 1 base for J; bases not matched to a gene: 3. Germline V CDR1 and CDR2: SGHRS, YFSETQ. CDR3 residues: CASSLERQGNTEAFF. In DNA, the CDR3 is TGCGCCAGCAGCTTGGAGCGACAGGGGAACACTGAAGCTTTCTTT. Variable domain in full (rest from reference TRBV5-1 and TRBJ1-1): KAGVTQTPRYLIKTRGQQVTLSCSPISGHRSVSWYQQTPGQGLQFLFEYFSETQRNKGNFPGRFSGRQFSNSRSEMNVSTLELGDSALYLCASSLERQGNTEAFFGQGTRLTVV.

This chain joins TRBV5-1 and TRBJ2-5; a weak D match, TRBD1 (5 bases). The CDR3 consists of 14 residues. CDR1 is SGHRS, CDR2 YFSETQ, per germline. V gave up 7 bases and J gave up 1 base, with 14 bases separating them. DNA for the CDR3: TGCGCCAGCTCATTTGCAGGGCCCCAAGAGACCCAGTACTTC. This translates into CASSFAGPQETQYF.

The chain recombines TRBV12-3 or TRBV12-4 with TRBJ1-1, with no clear D. Trimming pared 4 bases from V and 1 base from J, leaving 10 bases between. This CDR3 contains 14 residues. The CDR3 nucleotides are TGTGCCAGCAGTTACCGAAACTGGAACACTGAAGCTTTCTTT. It is translated as CASSYRNWNTEAFF.

This clonotype was recorded a few times. The CDR3 sequence: CSVGTSGRRETQYF. The CDR3, as DNA: TGCAGCGTCGGGACTAGCGGGAGGCGGGAGACCCAGTACTTC. This chain links TRBV29-1 with TRBJ2-5, with 15 bases that match TRBD2. The V gene end was trimmed by 6 bases and the J gene end by 5 bases; junction bases not matched to a gene: 4. Germline-derived CDR1 and CDR2 are SQVTM and ANQGSEA. The CDR3 has 14 residues.

This clonotype was observed a handful of times. The rearrangement links TRBV18 to TRBJ2-3; 8 bases are a match to TRBD2. CDR1 and CDR2 (germline): KGHSH, LQKENI. The CDR3 runs to 15 residues. V gave up 3 bases and J gave up 5 bases; unmatched junction bases: 7. The CDR3 loop is CASSPAPLAGDTQYF. In nucleotides, the CDR3 is TGTGCCAGCTCACCCGCACCGCTAGCGGGAGATACGCAGTATTTT.

CDR3 residues: CASSAGLAGLQETQYF. In DNA, the CDR3 is TGTGCCAGCAGTGCGGGACTAGCGGGACTACAAGAGACCCAGTACTTC. The chain uses TRBV25-1 and TRBJ2-5; 13 nucleotides align to TRBD2. Germline CDR1 and CDR2: MGHDK and SYGVNS. CDR3 length equals 16 residues. The junction had 4 bases not matched to a gene; V was cut back by 4 bases and J by 2 bases.

The V and J genes are TRBV27 and TRBJ2-7, with a weak D call TRBD1 (5 bases). The CDR3 spans 14 residues. Germline CDR1 reads MNHEY; CDR2 reads SMNVEV (reference sequence). Between the trimmed V and J ends, which lost 3 bases and 2 bases, there was a span of 11 bases. CDR3 sequence (DNA): TGTGCCAGCAGTTTGACAGTTAGCACCTACGAGCAGTACTTC. Translation gives CASSLTVSTYEQYF.

This clonotype was detected only a few times. The V gene is TRBV7-7, the J gene TRBJ2-7; D uncertain. V shed 2 bases and J shed 1 base, with 9 bases lying between them. Germline CDR1 SSHAT, CDR2 FNYEAQ (reference sequence). The CDR3 covers 14 residues. CDR3 nucleotide sequence: TGTGCCAGCAGCTTATCGGTCCTATCCTACGAGCAGTACTTC. As protein: CASSLSVLSYEQYF.

The chain is built from TRBV7-9 and TRBJ2-7, with TRBD2 matching over 10 bases. From germline, CDR1 is SEHNR and CDR2 FQNEAQ (reference sequence). The J segment lost 3 bases and the V segment lost 5 bases, leaving 7 bases of the junction unmatched. There are 15 residues in the CDR3. CDR3 protein: CASSIKAGGYYEQYF. Here the CDR3 DNA reads TGTGCCAGCAGCATAAAAGCGGGAGGGTACTACGAGCAGTACTTC. Full variable domain (outside the CDR3, taken from reference TRBV7-9 and TRBJ2-7): DTGVSQNPRHKITKRGQNVTFRCDPISEHNRLYWYRQTLGQGPEFLTYFQNEAQLEKSRLLSDRFSAERPKGSFSTLEIQRTEQGDSAMYLCASSIKAGGYYEQYFGPGTRLTVT.

The sample holds a few counts of this clonotype. The chain combines TRBV14 with TRBJ2-3, with TRBD2 identical over 9 bases. CDR3 length equals 15 residues. V was pared by 1 base and J by 3 bases, with 2 bases of the junction left unmatched. The germline V gene encodes CDR1 SGHDN and CDR2 FVKESK. The DNA of the CDR3 is TGTGCCAGCAGCCAAGTAGCGGGAGCAACAGATACGCAGTATTTT. Translated: CASSQVAGATDTQYF.

This clonotype has more than one count but fewer than ten. V and J are TRBV2 and TRBJ2-4; D uncertain. V was trimmed by 7 bases and J by 0 bases, leaving 13 bases between them. Germline lookup yields CDR1 SNHLY and CDR2 FYNNEI. CDR3 size: 15 residues. The CDR3 spells CASKAWDLAKNIQYF. As DNA, the CDR3 is TGTGCCAGCAAGGCCTGGGATCTAGCCAAAAACATTCAGTACTTC.